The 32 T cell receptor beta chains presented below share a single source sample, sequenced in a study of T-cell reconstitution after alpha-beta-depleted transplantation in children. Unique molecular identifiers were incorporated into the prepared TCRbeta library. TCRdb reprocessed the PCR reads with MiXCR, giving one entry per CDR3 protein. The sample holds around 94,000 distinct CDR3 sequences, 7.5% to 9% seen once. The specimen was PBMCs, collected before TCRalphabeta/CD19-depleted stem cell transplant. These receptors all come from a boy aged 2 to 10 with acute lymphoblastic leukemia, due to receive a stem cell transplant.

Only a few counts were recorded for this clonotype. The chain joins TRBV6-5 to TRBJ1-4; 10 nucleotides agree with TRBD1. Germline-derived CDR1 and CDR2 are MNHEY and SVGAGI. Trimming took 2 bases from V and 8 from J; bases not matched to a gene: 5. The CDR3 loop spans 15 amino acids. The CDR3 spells CASSYGQGEVEKLFF. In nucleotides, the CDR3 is TGTGCCAGCAGTTACGGACAGGGGGAGGTGGAAAAACTGTTTTTT.

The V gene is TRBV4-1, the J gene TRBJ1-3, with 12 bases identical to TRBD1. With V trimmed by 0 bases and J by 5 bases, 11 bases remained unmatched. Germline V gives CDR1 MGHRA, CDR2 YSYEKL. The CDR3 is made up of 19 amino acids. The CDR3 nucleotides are TGCGCCAGCAGCCAAGATGATGACGGGACAGGGGGCCAGAGAAACACCATATATTTT. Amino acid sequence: CASSQDDDGTGGQRNTIYF.

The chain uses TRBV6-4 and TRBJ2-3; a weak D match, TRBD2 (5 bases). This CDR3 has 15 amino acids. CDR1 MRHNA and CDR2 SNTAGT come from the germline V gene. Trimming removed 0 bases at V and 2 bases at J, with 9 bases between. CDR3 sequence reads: CASSDSSGATDTQYF. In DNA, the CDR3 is TGTGCCAGCAGTGACTCCAGCGGAGCCACAGATACGCAGTATTTT.

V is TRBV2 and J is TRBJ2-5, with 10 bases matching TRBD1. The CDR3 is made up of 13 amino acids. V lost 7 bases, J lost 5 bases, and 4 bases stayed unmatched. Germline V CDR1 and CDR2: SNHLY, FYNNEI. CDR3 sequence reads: CASNQDRGETQYF. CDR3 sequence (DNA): TGTGCCAGCAACCAGGACAGGGGGGAGACCCAGTACTTC.

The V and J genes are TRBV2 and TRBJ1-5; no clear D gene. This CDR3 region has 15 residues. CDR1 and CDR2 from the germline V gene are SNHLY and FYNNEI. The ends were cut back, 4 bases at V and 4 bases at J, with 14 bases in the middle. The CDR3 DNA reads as TGTGCCAGCAGTGGGGTGAGGGCTCGAAATCAGCCCCAGCATTTT. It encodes CASSGVRARNQPQHF.

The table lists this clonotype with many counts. CDR3 loop: CASSSRTGAVYGANVLTF. As DNA, the CDR3 is TGTGCCAGCAGCTCCCGCACAGGGGCAGTCTATGGGGCCAACGTCCTGACTTTC. This chain joins TRBV7-9 and TRBJ2-6; 7 bases are a match to TRBD1. The junction had 12 bases not matched to a gene; V was cut back by 4 bases and J by 3 bases. The CDR3 runs 18 residues. In germline, CDR1 is SEHNR, CDR2 FQNEAQ (reference sequence).

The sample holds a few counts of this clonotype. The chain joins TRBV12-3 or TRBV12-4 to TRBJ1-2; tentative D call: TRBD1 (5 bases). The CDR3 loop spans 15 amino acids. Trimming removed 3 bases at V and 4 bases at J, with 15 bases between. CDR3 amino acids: CASSLIQLRGYGYTF. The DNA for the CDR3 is TGTGCCAGCAGTTTGATACAGTTGAGGGGCTATGGCTACACCTTC.

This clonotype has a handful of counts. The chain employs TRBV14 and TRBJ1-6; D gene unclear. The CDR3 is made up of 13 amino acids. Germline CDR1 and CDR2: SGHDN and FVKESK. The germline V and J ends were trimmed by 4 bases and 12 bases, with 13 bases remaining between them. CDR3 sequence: CASSPQSREPLHF. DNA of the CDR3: TGTGCCAGCAGCCCCCAATCTCGGGAACCCCTCCACTTT. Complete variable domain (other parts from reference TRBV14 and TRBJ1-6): EAGVTQFPSHSVIEKGQTVTLRCDPISGHDNLYWYRRVMGKEIKFLLHFVKESKQDESGMPNNRFLAERTGGTYSTLKVQPAELEDSGVYFCASSPQSREPLHFGNGTRLTVT.

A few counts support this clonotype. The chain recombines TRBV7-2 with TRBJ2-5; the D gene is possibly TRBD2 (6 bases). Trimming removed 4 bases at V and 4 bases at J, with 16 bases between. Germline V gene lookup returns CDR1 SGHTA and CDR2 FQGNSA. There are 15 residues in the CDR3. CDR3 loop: CASSSRTWGGETQYF. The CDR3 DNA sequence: TGTGCCAGCAGCTCCCGGACGTGGGGAGGAGAGACCCAGTACTTC.

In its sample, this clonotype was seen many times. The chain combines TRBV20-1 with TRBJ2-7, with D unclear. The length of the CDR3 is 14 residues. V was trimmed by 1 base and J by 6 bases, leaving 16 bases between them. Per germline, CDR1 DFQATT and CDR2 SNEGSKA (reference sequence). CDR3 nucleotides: TGCAGTGCTAGAGCGGAGACAACCCTGGGCGAGCAGTACTTC. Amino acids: CSARAETTLGEQYF.

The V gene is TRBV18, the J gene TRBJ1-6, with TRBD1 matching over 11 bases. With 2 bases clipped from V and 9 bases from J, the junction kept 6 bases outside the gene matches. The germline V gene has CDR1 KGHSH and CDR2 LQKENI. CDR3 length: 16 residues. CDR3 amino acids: CASSPVMGQGVSPLHF. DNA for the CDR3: TGTGCCAGCTCACCAGTGATGGGACAGGGGGTTTCACCCCTCCACTTT.

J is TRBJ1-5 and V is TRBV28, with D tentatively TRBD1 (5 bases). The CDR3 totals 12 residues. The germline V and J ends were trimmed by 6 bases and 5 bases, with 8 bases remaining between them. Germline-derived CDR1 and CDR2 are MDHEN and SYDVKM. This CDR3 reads CASRPGHQPQHF. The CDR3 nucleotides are TGTGCCAGCAGACCGGGGCATCAGCCCCAGCATTTT. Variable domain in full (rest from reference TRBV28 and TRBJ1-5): DVKVTQSSRYLVKRTGEKVFLECVQDMDHENMFWYRQDPGLGLRLIYFSYDVKMKEKGDIPEGYSVSREKKERFSLILESASTNQTSMYLCASRPGHQPQHFGDGTRLSIL.

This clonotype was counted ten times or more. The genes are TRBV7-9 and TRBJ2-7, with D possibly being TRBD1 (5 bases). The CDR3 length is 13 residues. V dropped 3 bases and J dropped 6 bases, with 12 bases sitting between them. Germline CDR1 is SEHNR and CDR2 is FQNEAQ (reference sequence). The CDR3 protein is CASSFADSREQYF. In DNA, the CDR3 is TGTGCCAGCAGCTTTGCCGACAGCCGCGAGCAGTACTTC. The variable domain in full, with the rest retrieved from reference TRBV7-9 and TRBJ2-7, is DTGVSQNPRHKITKRGQNVTFRCDPISEHNRLYWYRQTLGQGPEFLTYFQNEAQLEKSRLLSDRFSAERPKGSFSTLEIQRTEQGDSAMYLCASSFADSREQYFGPGTRLTVT.

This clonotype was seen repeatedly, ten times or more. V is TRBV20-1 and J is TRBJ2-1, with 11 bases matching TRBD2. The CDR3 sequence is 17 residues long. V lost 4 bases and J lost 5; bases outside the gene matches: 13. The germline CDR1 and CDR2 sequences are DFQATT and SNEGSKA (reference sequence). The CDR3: CSAKRLAGTLRDNEQFF. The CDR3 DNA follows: TGCAGTGCTAAGAGACTAGCGGGGACTCTACGTGACAATGAGCAGTTCTTC.

The CDR3 sequence: CASSFGGGQGAHEQFF. CDR3 sequence (DNA): TGTGCCAGCAGTTTTGGGGGGGGACAGGGGGCCCATGAGCAGTTCTTC. This sequence joins TRBV6-5 and TRBJ2-1; 12 nucleotides agree with TRBD1. Germline CDR1 is MNHEY and CDR2 is SVGAGI. The CDR3 spans 16 residues. V gave up 4 bases and J gave up 8 bases; unmatched junction bases: 9.

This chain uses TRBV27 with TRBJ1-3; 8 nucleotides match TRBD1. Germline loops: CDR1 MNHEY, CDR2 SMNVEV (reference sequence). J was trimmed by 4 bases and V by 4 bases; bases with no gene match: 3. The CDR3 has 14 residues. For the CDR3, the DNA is TGTGCCAGCAGTTGGACAGGGAGCGGAAACACCATATATTTT. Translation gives CASSWTGSGNTIYF.

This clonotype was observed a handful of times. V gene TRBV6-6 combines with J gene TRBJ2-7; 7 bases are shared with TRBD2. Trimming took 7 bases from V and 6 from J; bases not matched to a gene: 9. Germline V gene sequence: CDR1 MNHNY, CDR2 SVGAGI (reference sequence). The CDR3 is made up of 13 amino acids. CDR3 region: CASTGGGRGEQYF. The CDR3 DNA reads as TGTGCCAGCACCGGCGGGGGACGGGGCGAGCAGTACTTC.

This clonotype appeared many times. CDR3 in DNA: TGTGCCAGCAGCTTAAACGAGGAGCAGTTCTTC. This encodes CASSLNEEQFF. The gene calls are TRBV7-9 and TRBJ2-1; D gene uncertain. Germline V CDR1 and CDR2: SEHNR, FQNEAQ (reference sequence). The CDR3 sequence is 11 residues long. Trimming stripped 2 bases from V and 10 bases from J, with 6 bases between.

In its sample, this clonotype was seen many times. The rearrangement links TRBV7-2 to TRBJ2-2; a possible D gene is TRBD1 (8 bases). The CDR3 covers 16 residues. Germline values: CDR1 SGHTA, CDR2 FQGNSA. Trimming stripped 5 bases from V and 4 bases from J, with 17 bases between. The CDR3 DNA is TGTGCCAGCAGCCCGGGGGGCACAGGGGGCACCGGGGAGCTGTTTTTT. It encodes CASSPGGTGGTGELFF.

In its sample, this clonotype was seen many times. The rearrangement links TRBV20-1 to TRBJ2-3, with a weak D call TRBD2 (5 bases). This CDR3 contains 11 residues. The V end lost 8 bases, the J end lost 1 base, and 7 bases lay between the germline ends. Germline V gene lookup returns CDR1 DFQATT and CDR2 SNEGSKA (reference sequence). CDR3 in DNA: TGCAGTAGCGGTGGCACAGATACGCAGTATTTT. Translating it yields CSSGGTDTQYF.

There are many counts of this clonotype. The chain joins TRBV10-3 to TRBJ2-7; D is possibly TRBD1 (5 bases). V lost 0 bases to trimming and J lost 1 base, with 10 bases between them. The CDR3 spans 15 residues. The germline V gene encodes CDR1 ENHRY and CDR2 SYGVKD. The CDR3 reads CAISESASGSYEQYF. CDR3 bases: TGTGCCATCAGTGAGTCAGCGTCAGGGTCCTACGAGCAGTACTTC.

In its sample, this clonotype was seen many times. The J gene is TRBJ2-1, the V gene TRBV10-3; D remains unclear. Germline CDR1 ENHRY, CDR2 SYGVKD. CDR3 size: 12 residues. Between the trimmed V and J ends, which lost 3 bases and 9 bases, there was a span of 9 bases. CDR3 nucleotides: TGTGCCATCAGTGATAAGTCGATTGAGCAGTTCTTC. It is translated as CAISDKSIEQFF.

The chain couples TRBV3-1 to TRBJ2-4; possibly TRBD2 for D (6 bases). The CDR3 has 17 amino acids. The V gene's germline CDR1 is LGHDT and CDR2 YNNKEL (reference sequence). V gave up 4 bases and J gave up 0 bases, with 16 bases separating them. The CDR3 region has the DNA TGTGCCAGCAGCCCCCCGGACGGGACTGGAGCCAAAAACATTCAGTACTTC. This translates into CASSPPDGTGAKNIQYF.

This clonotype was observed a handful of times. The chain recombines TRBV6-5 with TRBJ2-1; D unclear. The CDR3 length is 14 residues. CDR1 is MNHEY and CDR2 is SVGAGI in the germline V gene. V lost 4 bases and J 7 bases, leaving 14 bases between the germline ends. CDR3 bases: TGTGCCAGCAGTTCTTTAGCAGACGGGAATGAGCAGTTCTTC. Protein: CASSSLADGNEQFF.

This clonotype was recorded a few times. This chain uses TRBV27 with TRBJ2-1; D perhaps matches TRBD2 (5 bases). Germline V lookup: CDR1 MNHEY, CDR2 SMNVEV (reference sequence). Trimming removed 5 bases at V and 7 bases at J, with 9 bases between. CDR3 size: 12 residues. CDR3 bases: TGTGCCAGCAGTCCGAGCGGAAATGAGCAGTTCTTC. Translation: CASSPSGNEQFF.

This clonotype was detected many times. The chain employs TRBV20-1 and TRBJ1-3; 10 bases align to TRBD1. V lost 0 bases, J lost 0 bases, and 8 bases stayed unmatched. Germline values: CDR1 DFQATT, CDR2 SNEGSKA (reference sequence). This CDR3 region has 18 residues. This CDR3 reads CSARDVGTGVSSGNTIYF. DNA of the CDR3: TGCAGTGCTAGAGATGTAGGGACAGGGGTATCCTCTGGAAACACCATATATTTT.

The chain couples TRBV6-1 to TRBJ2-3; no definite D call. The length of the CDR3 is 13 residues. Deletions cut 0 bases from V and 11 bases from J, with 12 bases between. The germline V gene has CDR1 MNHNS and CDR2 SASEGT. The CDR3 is CASSEAEELMQYF. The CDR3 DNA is TGTGCCAGCAGTGAAGCCGAAGAACTGATGCAGTATTTT.

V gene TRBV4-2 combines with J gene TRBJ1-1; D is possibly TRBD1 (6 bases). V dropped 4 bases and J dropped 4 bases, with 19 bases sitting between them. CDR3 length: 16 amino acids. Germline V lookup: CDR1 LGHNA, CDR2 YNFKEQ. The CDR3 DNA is TGTGCCAGCAGCCTCGACCCCGAGGGGGGAGTCACTGAAGCTTTCTTT. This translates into CASSLDPEGGVTEAFF.

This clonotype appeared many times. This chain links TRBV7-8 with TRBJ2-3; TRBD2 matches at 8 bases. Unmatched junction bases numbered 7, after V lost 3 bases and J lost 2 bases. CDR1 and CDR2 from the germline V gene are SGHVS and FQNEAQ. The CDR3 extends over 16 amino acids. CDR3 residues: CASSLVGSGVTDTQYF. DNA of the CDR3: TGTGCCAGCAGCTTGGTCGGTAGCGGGGTCACAGATACGCAGTATTTT. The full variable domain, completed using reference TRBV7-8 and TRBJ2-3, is GAGVSQSPRYKVAKRGQDVALRCDPISGHVSLFWYQQALGQGPEFLTYFQNEAQLDKSGLPSDRFFAERPEGSVSTLKIQRTQQEDSAVYLCASSLVGSGVTDTQYFGPGTRLTVL.

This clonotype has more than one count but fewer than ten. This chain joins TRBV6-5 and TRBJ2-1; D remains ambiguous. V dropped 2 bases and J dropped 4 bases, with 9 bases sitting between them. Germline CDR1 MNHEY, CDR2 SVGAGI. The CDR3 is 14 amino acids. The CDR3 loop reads CASSYPPPYNEQFF. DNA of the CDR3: TGTGCCAGCAGTTACCCCCCACCGTACAATGAGCAGTTCTTC.

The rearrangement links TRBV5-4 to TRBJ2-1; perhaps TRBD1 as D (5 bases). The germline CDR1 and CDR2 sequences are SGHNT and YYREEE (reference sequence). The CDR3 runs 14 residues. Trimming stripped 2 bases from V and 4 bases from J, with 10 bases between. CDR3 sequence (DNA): TGTGCCAGCAGCTTTATGGGGCAGTACAATGAGCAGTTCTTC. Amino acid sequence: CASSFMGQYNEQFF.

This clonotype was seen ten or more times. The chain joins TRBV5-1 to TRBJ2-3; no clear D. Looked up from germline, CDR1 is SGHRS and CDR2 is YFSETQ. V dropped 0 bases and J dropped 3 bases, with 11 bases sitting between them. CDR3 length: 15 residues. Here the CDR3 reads CASSLVEHVTDTQYF. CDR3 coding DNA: TGCGCCAGCAGCTTGGTAGAGCATGTAACAGATACGCAGTATTTT.